The rows below give T cell receptor beta chains drawn from one sample of a study of Ad26.COV2.S vaccination and SARS-CoV-2 variants. The repertoire was sequenced with immunoSEQ multiplex PCR; TCRdb's copy has only in-frame clones and lacks some. The sample has about 320,000 clones, about 82% seen once. Sample: peripheral blood, taken in a trial of Ad26.COV2.S vaccine versus placebo. These receptors were obtained from a person between 18 and 60 years old who received the Ad26.COV2.S COVID-19 vaccine or a placebo. The CDR3 runs from the conserved cysteine through the conserved F or W. A D gene is named only where the DNA matches it firmly. Rows give clone size only sometimes, using once, few, many, or a class for an expanded clone.

v_gene: TRBV6-1; abundance: once; j_gene: TRBJ1-2; d_gene: NA; CDR3nt: TGTGCCAGCAGTGAAGGCGGTAAACGGCATGGCTACACCTTC; CDR3aa: CASSEGGKRHGYTF
v_gene: TRBV3-1/TRBV3-2; abundance: once; j_gene: TRBJ2-1; d_gene: TRBD2; CDR3nt: TGTGCCAGCAGCCAAGAAGCGGGGCTCCACAATGAGCAGTTCTTC; CDR3aa: CASSQEAGLHNEQFF
v_gene: TRBV9; abundance: NA; j_gene: TRBJ2-2; d_gene: NA; CDR3nt: TGTGCCAGCAGCGTAGGCCCGAGGGACACCGGGGAGCTGTTTTTT; CDR3aa: CASSVGPRDTGELFF
v_gene: TRBV2; abundance: once; j_gene: TRBJ1-5; d_gene: TRBD1; CDR3nt: TGTGCCAGCAGTGGGACAGGGCTTAATCAGCCCCAGCATTTT; CDR3aa: CASSGTGLNQPQHF
v_gene: TRBV7-2; abundance: NA; j_gene: TRBJ1-6; d_gene: NA; CDR3nt: TGTGCCAGCAGCTTTTTGAGCGTCTATAATTCACCCCTCCACTTT; CDR3aa: CASSFLSVYNSPLHF
v_gene: TRBV6-2/TRBV6-3; abundance: once; j_gene: TRBJ1-2; d_gene: NA; CDR3nt: TGTGCCAGCAGTTACGGGATCCAACAGGGTTTTGGAGGCTACACCTTC; CDR3aa: CASSYGIQQGFGGYTF
v_gene: TRBV2; abundance: NA; j_gene: TRBJ2-1; d_gene: TRBD1; CDR3nt: TGTGCCAGCAGATCCGGGACAGGGAGTTACAATGAGCAGTTCTTC; CDR3aa: CASRSGTGSYNEQFF
v_gene: TRBV24-1; abundance: NA; j_gene: TRBJ1-3; d_gene: TRBD1; CDR3nt: TGTGCCACTCGGGAGGGACAGGGTTCCCCGGGGAGCGCAAACACCATATATTTT; CDR3aa: CATREGQGSPGSANTIYF
v_gene: TRBV15; abundance: NA; j_gene: TRBJ2-7; d_gene: TRBD1; CDR3nt: TGTGCCACCAGCAGAGTCCGGACAGGGTTATCCTCCTACGAGCAGTACTTC; CDR3aa: CATSRVRTGLSSYEQYF
v_gene: TRBV6-6; abundance: NA; j_gene: TRBJ2-1; d_gene: TRBD2; CDR3nt: TGTGCCAGCAGGCGTTCGTCGGGGGGGCTGAATGAGCAGTTCTTC; CDR3aa: CASRRSSGGLNEQFF
v_gene: TRBV12-5; abundance: NA; j_gene: TRBJ2-7; d_gene: TRBD2; CDR3nt: TGTGCTAGTGGTTTCCCCACCCGATGGCGGGGGGATCCCTACGAGCAGTACTTC; CDR3aa: CASGFPTRWRGDPYEQYF
v_gene: TRBV5-1; abundance: NA; j_gene: TRBJ2-7; d_gene: NA; CDR3nt: TGCGCCAGCAGCTTGGTACGGGACCGCTCCTACGAGCAGTACTTC; CDR3aa: CASSLVRDRSYEQYF
v_gene: TRBV5-1; abundance: NA; j_gene: TRBJ2-2; d_gene: TRBD2; CDR3nt: TGCGCCAGCAGCTTGGCAGTTACTAGCGGGGTTATCGGGGAGCTGTTTTTT; CDR3aa: CASSLAVTSGVIGELFF
v_gene: TRBV7-2; abundance: NA; j_gene: TRBJ2-1; d_gene: TRBD1; CDR3nt: TGTGCCAGCAGCGTATCCTCGGGACAGGGTGGGAATGAGCAGTTCTTC; CDR3aa: CASSVSSGQGGNEQFF
v_gene: TRBV20-1; abundance: NA; j_gene: TRBJ2-3; d_gene: TRBD2; CDR3nt: TGCAGTGCTAGTTTGGGACTAGAGGCGATGGATACGCAGTATTTT; CDR3aa: CSASLGLEAMDTQYF
v_gene: TRBV29-1; abundance: NA; j_gene: TRBJ1-1; d_gene: NA; CDR3nt: TGCAGCGATGGGAACACTGAAGCTTTCTTT; CDR3aa: CSDGNTEAFF
v_gene: TRBV6-6; abundance: NA; j_gene: TRBJ1-1; d_gene: TRBD1; CDR3nt: TGTGCCAGCAGTTATATTAGGGGGCATCACTTATCTGAAGCTTTCTTT; CDR3aa: CASSYIRGHHLSEAFF
v_gene: TRBV4-1; abundance: NA; j_gene: TRBJ1-2; d_gene: NA; CDR3nt: TGCGCCAGCAGCCAAGAGGACAGTCGGCCAGGTGGCTACACCTTC; CDR3aa: CASSQEDSRPGGYTF
v_gene: TRBV9; abundance: NA; j_gene: TRBJ2-5; d_gene: TRBD2; CDR3nt: TGTGCCAGCAGCGTAGGAGTGAGCGGGGGCCAAGAGACCCAGTACTTC; CDR3aa: CASSVGVSGGQETQYF
v_gene: TRBV19; abundance: NA; j_gene: TRBJ1-3; d_gene: NA; CDR3nt: TGTGCCAGTAGTGACCAACCAGGGTTTCGCTCTGGAAACACCATATATTTT; CDR3aa: CASSDQPGFRSGNTIYF
v_gene: TRBV3-1/TRBV3-2; abundance: NA; j_gene: TRBJ2-2; d_gene: TRBD2; CDR3nt: TGTGCCAGCAGCCATTCCAGCGGGGGGGGCCCCGCGAACACCGGGGAGCTGTTTTTT; CDR3aa: CASSHSSGGGPANTGELFF
v_gene: TRBV12-3/TRBV12-4; abundance: NA; j_gene: TRBJ1-2; d_gene: NA; CDR3nt: TGTGCCAGCAGTTTCACGGCCTATGGCTACACCTTC; CDR3aa: CASSFTAYGYTF
v_gene: TRBV5-1; abundance: NA; j_gene: TRBJ2-1; d_gene: TRBD2; CDR3nt: TGCGCCAGCAGCTCTTTGGCAGGGCGACTAGCAGGTGAGCAGTTCTTC; CDR3aa: CASSSLAGRLAGEQFF
v_gene: TRBV6-1; abundance: NA; j_gene: TRBJ1-2; d_gene: NA; CDR3nt: TGTGCCAGCAGTGAAGCGGGGGGCAACTATGGCTACACCTTC; CDR3aa: CASSEAGGNYGYTF
v_gene: TRBV14; abundance: NA; j_gene: TRBJ2-3; d_gene: NA; CDR3nt: TGTGCCAGCAGCCATCTCGGGGCAAGCTCCACAGATACGCAGTATTTT; CDR3aa: CASSHLGASSTDTQYF
v_gene: TRBV19; abundance: NA; j_gene: TRBJ1-2; d_gene: TRBD1; CDR3nt: TGTGCCAGTAGTCCCGGGACAGGGTTTGGCTACACCTTC; CDR3aa: CASSPGTGFGYTF
v_gene: TRBV21-1; abundance: few; j_gene: TRBJ1-3; d_gene: NA; CDR3nt: TGTGCCAGCAGCTTTTTCGGCGGGGAGAAGACTGGAAACACCATATATTTT; CDR3aa: CASSFFGGEKTGNTIYF
v_gene: TRBV29-1; abundance: NA; j_gene: TRBJ1-1; d_gene: NA; CDR3nt: TGCAGCGTTGAAGGTGAGAGGGACACTGAAGCTTTCTTT; CDR3aa: CSVEGERDTEAFF
v_gene: TRBV20-1; abundance: NA; j_gene: TRBJ2-3; d_gene: TRBD2; CDR3nt: TGCAGTGCTAGTTGGGCGGGGGGGCCAGATACGCAGTATTTT; CDR3aa: CSASWAGGPDTQYF
v_gene: TRBV9; abundance: NA; j_gene: TRBJ2-2; d_gene: NA; CDR3nt: TGTGCCAGCAGCGTAGGCACGGCGAACACCGGGGAGCTGTTTTTT; CDR3aa: CASSVGTANTGELFF
v_gene: TRBV6-5; abundance: NA; j_gene: TRBJ2-7; d_gene: TRBD1; CDR3nt: TGTGCCAGCAGTAGATCGACAGGGCTCTACGAGCAGTACTTC; CDR3aa: CASSRSTGLYEQYF
v_gene: TRBV3-1/TRBV3-2; abundance: NA; j_gene: TRBJ2-2; d_gene: NA; CDR3nt: TGTGCCAGCAGCCCGTCAGGAGGGGTGGTTGCCGGGGAGCTGTTTTTT; CDR3aa: CASSPSGGVVAGELFF
v_gene: TRBV6-5; abundance: NA; j_gene: TRBJ1-1; d_gene: NA; CDR3nt: TGTGCCAGCAGTTACAGGGGGTCACGGGACACTGAAGCTTTCTTT; CDR3aa: CASSYRGSRDTEAFF
v_gene: TRBV7-6; abundance: NA; j_gene: TRBJ2-2; d_gene: NA; CDR3nt: TGTGCCAGCAGCCCCCTCCGGGGGAGCGGGGAGCTGTTTTTT; CDR3aa: CASSPLRGSGELFF
v_gene: TRBV7-2; abundance: NA; j_gene: TRBJ1-3; d_gene: NA; CDR3nt: TGTGCCAGCAGCGGGGGCCCGGCAGTCGGCGGGGCTGGAAACACCATATATTTT; CDR3aa: CASSGGPAVGGAGNTIYF
v_gene: TRBV7-3; abundance: NA; j_gene: TRBJ1-3; d_gene: NA; CDR3nt: TGTGCCAGCAGCCCCGACGGGGCTGGAAACACCATATATTTT; CDR3aa: CASSPDGAGNTIYF
v_gene: TRBV18; abundance: NA; j_gene: TRBJ2-7; d_gene: NA; CDR3nt: TGTGCCAGCTCACCATCGAATTTTGACGAGCAGTACTTC; CDR3aa: CASSPSNFDEQYF
v_gene: TRBV5-4; abundance: NA; j_gene: TRBJ1-1; d_gene: TRBD1; CDR3nt: TGTGCCAGCAGCGTACAGGGGTGGGTCACTGAAGCTTTCTTT; CDR3aa: CASSVQGWVTEAFF
v_gene: TRBV19; abundance: NA; j_gene: TRBJ2-5; d_gene: TRBD2; CDR3nt: TGTGCCAGTAGCTCTGGGGGGGGTAGAGAGACCCAGTACTTC; CDR3aa: CASSSGGGRETQYF
v_gene: TRBV12-5; abundance: NA; j_gene: TRBJ1-5; d_gene: TRBD1; CDR3nt: TGTGCTAGTGCCCCCCGGGACAGGGGACCCTATAGCAATCAGCCCCAGCATTTT; CDR3aa: CASAPRDRGPYSNQPQHF
v_gene: TRBV23-1; abundance: NA; j_gene: TRBJ2-2; d_gene: TRBD1; CDR3nt: TGCGCCAGCAACTACAGGGGGCCAAGCGGGGAGCTGTTTTTT; CDR3aa: CASNYRGPSGELFF
v_gene: TRBV4-1; abundance: NA; j_gene: TRBJ2-3; d_gene: NA; CDR3nt: TGCGCCAGCAGCCAGACCACTGCGACTCTAACGTTTTCGCAGTATTTT; CDR3aa: CASSQTTATLTFSQYF
v_gene: TRBV7-9; abundance: NA; j_gene: TRBJ1-1; d_gene: NA; CDR3nt: TGTGCCAGCAGCTTAGCAGGGAAGGTCCCTGAAGCTTTCTTT; CDR3aa: CASSLAGKVPEAFF
v_gene: TRBV20-1; abundance: NA; j_gene: TRBJ2-7; d_gene: TRBD2; CDR3nt: TGCAGTGCTAGTTCGGTGGCTAGCGGGGCCTCCGGGGTTGGGGAGCAGTACTTC; CDR3aa: CSASSVASGASGVGEQYF
v_gene: TRBV5-1; abundance: NA; j_gene: TRBJ2-2; d_gene: TRBD1; CDR3nt: TGCGCCAGCAGCTTTAACCCGGGACAGGGCCGCACCGGGGAGCTGTTTTTT; CDR3aa: CASSFNPGQGRTGELFF
v_gene: TRBV19; abundance: NA; j_gene: TRBJ2-1; d_gene: NA; CDR3nt: TGTGCCAGTAGTATATCCCGTATGGGGGGGACAAGGGATGAGCAGTTCTTC; CDR3aa: CASSISRMGGTRDEQFF
v_gene: TRBV19; abundance: once; j_gene: TRBJ1-4; d_gene: NA; CDR3nt: TGTGCCAGTAGTGTCCCGGGACGGGATAATGAAAAACTGTTTTTT; CDR3aa: CASSVPGRDNEKLFF
v_gene: TRBV5-1; abundance: once; j_gene: TRBJ1-1; d_gene: NA; CDR3nt: TGCGCCAGCAGCTTGGTTAGCAGCTATAACACTGAAGCTTTCTTT; CDR3aa: CASSLVSSYNTEAFF
v_gene: TRBV6-1; abundance: NA; j_gene: TRBJ1-5; d_gene: NA; CDR3nt: TGTGCCAGCAGTGAAGGGAGAGGCGTCAATCAGCCCCAGCATTTT; CDR3aa: CASSEGRGVNQPQHF
v_gene: TRBV2; abundance: NA; j_gene: TRBJ2-7; d_gene: NA; CDR3nt: TGTGCCAGCAGCCCAGCATACGAGCAGTACTTC; CDR3aa: CASSPAYEQYF
v_gene: TRBV4-1; abundance: NA; j_gene: TRBJ1-4; d_gene: TRBD1; CDR3nt: TGCGCCAGCAGCCATAGGGACAGCAATGAAAAACTGTTTTTT; CDR3aa: CASSHRDSNEKLFF
v_gene: TRBV7-2; abundance: NA; j_gene: TRBJ1-1; d_gene: NA; CDR3nt: TGTGCCAGCAGCTTATCAGGGCCCACTGAAGCTTTCTTT; CDR3aa: CASSLSGPTEAFF
v_gene: TRBV7-2; abundance: once; j_gene: TRBJ1-4; d_gene: NA; CDR3nt: TGTGCCAGCAGCGGGCAGGATGTAGGACCTGAAAAACTGTTTTTT; CDR3aa: CASSGQDVGPEKLFF
v_gene: TRBV3-1/TRBV3-2; abundance: NA; j_gene: TRBJ1-2; d_gene: NA; CDR3nt: TGTGCCAGCAGCCAAAGAGGGGTGGACGGTTATGGCTACACCTTC; CDR3aa: CASSQRGVDGYGYTF
v_gene: TRBV2; abundance: NA; j_gene: TRBJ1-3; d_gene: NA; CDR3nt: TGTGCCAGCAGTGACGGGCCGCACCTCGACACCATATATTTT; CDR3aa: CASSDGPHLDTIYF
v_gene: TRBV5-1; abundance: many; j_gene: TRBJ1-6; d_gene: NA; CDR3nt: TGCGCCAGCAGCTTGGAATCGGTGATCAATTCACCCCTCCACTTT; CDR3aa: CASSLESVINSPLHF